The 13 T cell receptor beta chains presented below share a single source sample, sequenced in a study of PD-1 blockade in classical Hodgkin lymphoma. This sample's time point: cycle 4 day 1 (C4D1), after less than seven weeks of nivolumab. Every patient had relapsed following autologous stem cell transplantation, and cohorts differed in brentuximab vedotin exposure. Magnetic negative selection purified CD4+ T cells from thawed PBMCs. Assay: immunoSEQ multiplex PCR; the TCRdb copy retains only in-frame clones and omits some. Of 32,000 or so clones listed, more than 85% are singletons. Source: CD4+ T cells from blood, taken before the fourth cycle of nivolumab. These receptors all stem from a human donor with classical Hodgkin lymphoma.

The chain carries TRBV9 and TRBJ2-7; D is tentatively TRBD1 or TRBD2 (5 bases each). This CDR3 has 15 amino acids. Between the trimmed V and J ends, which lost 0 bases and 2 bases, there was a span of 12 bases. The germline CDR1 and CDR2 sequences are SGDLS and YYNGEE. CDR3 DNA: TGTGCCAGCAGCGTAGCCGGGACGGAGACCTACGAGCAGTACTTC. Encoded protein: CASSVAGTETYEQYF.

This chain connects TRBV2 to TRBJ2-7, with 10 bases lining up with TRBD2. V dropped 8 bases and J dropped 0; count of bases not matched to a gene: 4. CDR1 and CDR2 from the germline V gene are SNHLY and FYNNEI. The CDR3 has 14 amino acids. CDR3 DNA: TGTGCCAGCCTCCCTAGCGGGAGCTCCTACGAGCAGTACTTC. This translates into CASLPSGSSYEQYF.

This sequence joins TRBV29-1 and TRBJ2-5; the D is unclear. The length of the CDR3 is 14 residues. Trimming removed 0 bases from V and 5 bases from J, with 13 bases in between. Per the germline V gene, CDR1 is SQVTM and CDR2 is ANQGSEA. CDR3: CSVEDRPVMETQYF. The CDR3 DNA follows: TGCAGCGTTGAAGATCGCCCAGTGATGGAGACCCAGTACTTC.

The rearrangement uses TRBV11-2 and TRBJ2-1, with 7 bases identical to TRBD2. J lost 3 bases, V lost 2 bases, and 4 bases had no gene match. Germline V gene data show CDR1 as SGHAT and CDR2 as FQNNGV. The CDR3 contains 15 residues. The CDR3 bases are TGTGCCAGCAGCTTATTGCGGGAGATCTACAATGAGCAGTTCTTC. Translated: CASSLLREIYNEQFF.

This clone was detected only once. V and J are TRBV11-3 and TRBJ2-3, with 8 bases lining up with TRBD1. J lost 1 base, V lost 1 base, and 4 bases had no gene match. The CDR3 runs to 16 residues. In germline, CDR1 is SGHNT, CDR2 YENEEA. This CDR3 is CASSLAPGQGTDTQYF. Here the CDR3 DNA reads TGTGCCAGCAGCTTAGCTCCGGGACAGGGCACAGATACGCAGTATTTT.

The chain is built from TRBV7-9 and TRBJ2-1; D remains ambiguous. CDR3 length: 15 amino acids. Germline lookup yields CDR1 SEHNR and CDR2 FQNEAQ (reference sequence). The V and J ends lost 1 base and 3 bases respectively, with 10 bases between them. CDR3 DNA sequence: TGTGCCAGCAGCTTAGGGGTAAGGGACTACAATGAGCAGTTCTTC. Translation gives CASSLGVRDYNEQFF. Based on the CDR3 plus reference TRBV7-9 and TRBJ2-1, the full variable domain is DTGVSQNPRHKITKRGQNVTFRCDPISEHNRLYWYRQTLGQGPEFLTYFQNEAQLEKSRLLSDRFSAERPKGSFSTLEIQRTEQGDSAMYLCASSLGVRDYNEQFFGPGTRLTVL.

The gene calls are TRBV18 and TRBJ1-2, with D possibly TRBD1 on 6 matching bases. Deletions cut 2 bases from V and 2 bases from J, with 12 bases between. The CDR3 consists of 15 residues. The germline CDR1 and CDR2 sequences are KGHSH and LQKENI. CDR3 coding DNA: TGTGCCAGCTCACCAGACACAGGGCGGAACTATGGCTACACCTTC. Its translation is CASSPDTGRNYGYTF.

V usage is TRBV5-4 and J usage is TRBJ1-1, with D unclear. The ends were cut back, 0 bases at V and 4 bases at J, with 10 bases in the middle. Germline assignment: CDR1 SGHNT and CDR2 YYREEE (reference sequence). The CDR3 extends over 14 amino acids. CDR3 sequence reads: CASSLDSTSTEAFF. CDR3 DNA sequence: TGTGCCAGCAGCTTGGACTCCACCTCCACTGAAGCTTTCTTT.

As for this clone: Other DNA sequences of this sample code for an identical CDR3. The chain employs TRBV6-5 and TRBJ2-7; 9 bases match TRBD2. V lost 0 bases and J lost 1; bases outside the gene matches: 1. From germline, CDR1 is MNHEY and CDR2 SVGAGI. The CDR3 contains 15 residues. The CDR3 loop reads CASSYSAGGSYEQYF. The CDR3, as DNA: TGTGCCAGCAGTTACTCTGCGGGGGGGTCCTACGAGCAGTACTTC.

J is TRBJ2-1 and V is TRBV5-8; 10 bases align to TRBD2. In germline, CDR1 is SGHTS, CDR2 YDEGEE. The CDR3 has 17 amino acids. Trimming removed 4 bases from V and 1 base from J; junction bases left unmatched: 8. The CDR3: CASSKGTSVDSYNEQFF. Written as DNA, the CDR3 is TGTGCCAGCAGCAAAGGGACTAGCGTCGATTCCTACAATGAGCAGTTCTTC.

The genes are TRBV19 and TRBJ1-6; 7 nucleotides agree with TRBD1. CDR3 length: 14 residues. CDR1 and CDR2 from the germline V gene are LNHDA and SQIVND (reference sequence). V dropped 5 bases and J dropped 7; count of bases not matched to a gene: 5. The CDR3 is CASSVRDRNSPLHF. CDR3 bases: TGTGCCAGTAGTGTCCGGGACAGAAATTCACCCCTCCACTTT.

The chain carries TRBV11-2 and TRBJ1-3; 7 positions agree with TRBD1. V shed 1 base and J 1 base; nucleotides not matched to a gene: 1. The CDR3 length is 15 residues. Germline-derived CDR1 and CDR2 are SGHAT and FQNNGV. For the CDR3, the DNA is TGTGCCAGCAGCTTAGGACAGGGTTCTGGAAACACCATATATTTT. Amino acid sequence: CASSLGQGSGNTIYF.

V and J are TRBV10-3 and TRBJ2-3; TRBD2 aligns across 11 bases. Trimming took 2 bases from V and 5 from J; bases not matched to a gene: 9. Germline CDR1 is ENHRY and CDR2 is SYGVKD. The CDR3 consists of 17 residues. The CDR3 DNA reads as TGTGCCATCAGTGAGCCCACACTAGCGGGAGTTGGAGATACGCAGTATTTT. Translating it yields CAISEPTLAGVGDTQYF.